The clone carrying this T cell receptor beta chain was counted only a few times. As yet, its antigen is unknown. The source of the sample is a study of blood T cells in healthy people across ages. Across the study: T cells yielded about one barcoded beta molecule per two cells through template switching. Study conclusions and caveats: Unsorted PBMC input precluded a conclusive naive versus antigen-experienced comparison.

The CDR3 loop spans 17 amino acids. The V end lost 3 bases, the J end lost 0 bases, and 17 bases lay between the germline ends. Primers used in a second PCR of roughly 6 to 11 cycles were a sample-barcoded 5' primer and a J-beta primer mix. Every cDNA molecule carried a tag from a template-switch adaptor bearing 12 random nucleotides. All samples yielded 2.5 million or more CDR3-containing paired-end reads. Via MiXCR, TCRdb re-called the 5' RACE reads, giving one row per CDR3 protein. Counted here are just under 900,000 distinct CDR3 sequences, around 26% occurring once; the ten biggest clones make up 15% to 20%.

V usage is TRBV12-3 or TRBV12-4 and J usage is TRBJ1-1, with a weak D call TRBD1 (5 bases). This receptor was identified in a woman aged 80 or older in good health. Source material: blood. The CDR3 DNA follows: TGTGCCAGCAGTTTTGGGGCCCTCGCAGCCATGAACACTGAAGCTTTCTTT. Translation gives CASSFGALAAMNTEAFF.